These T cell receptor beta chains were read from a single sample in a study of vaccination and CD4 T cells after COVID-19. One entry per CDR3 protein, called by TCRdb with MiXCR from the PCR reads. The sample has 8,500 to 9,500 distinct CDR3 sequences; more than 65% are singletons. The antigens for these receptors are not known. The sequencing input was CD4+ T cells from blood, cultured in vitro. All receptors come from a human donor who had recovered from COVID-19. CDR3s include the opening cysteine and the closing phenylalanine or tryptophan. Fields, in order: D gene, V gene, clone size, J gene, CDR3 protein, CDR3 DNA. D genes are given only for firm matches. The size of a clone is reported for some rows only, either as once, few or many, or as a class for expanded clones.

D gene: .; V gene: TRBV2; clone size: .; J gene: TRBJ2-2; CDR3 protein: CASSEPLLANTGELFF; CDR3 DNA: TGTGCCAGCAGTGAACCCCTACTAGCGAACACCGGGGAGCTGTTTTTT
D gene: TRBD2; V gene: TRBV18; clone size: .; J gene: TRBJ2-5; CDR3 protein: CASSPGAGGETQYF; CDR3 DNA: TGTGCCAGCTCACCAGGGGCGGGAGGAGAGACCCAGTACTTC
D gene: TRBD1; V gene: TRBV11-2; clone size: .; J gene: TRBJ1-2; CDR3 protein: CASSLGQGNYGYTF; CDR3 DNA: TGTGCCAGCAGCTTAGGACAGGGGAACTATGGCTACACCTTC
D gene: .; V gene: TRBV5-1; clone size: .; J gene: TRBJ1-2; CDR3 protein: CASSLDFYGYTF; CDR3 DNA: TGCGCCAGCAGCCTGGACTTCTATGGCTACACCTTC
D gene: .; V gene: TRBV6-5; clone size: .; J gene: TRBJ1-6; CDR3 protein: CASSYSSDSPLHF; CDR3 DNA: TGTGCCAGCAGTTACAGTTCCGATTCACCCCTCCACTTT
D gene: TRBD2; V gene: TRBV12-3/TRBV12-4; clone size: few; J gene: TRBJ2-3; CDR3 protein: CASGTSGGTDTQYF; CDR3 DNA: TGTGCCAGCGGGACTAGCGGGGGGACAGATACGCAGTATTTT
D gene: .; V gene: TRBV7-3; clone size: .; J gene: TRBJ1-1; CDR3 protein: CASSLRGEAEAFF; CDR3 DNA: TGTGCCAGCAGCTTACGAGGGGAGGCTGAAGCTTTCTTT
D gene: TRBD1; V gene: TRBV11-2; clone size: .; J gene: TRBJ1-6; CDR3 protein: CASSLATGGNSPLHF; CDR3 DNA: TGTGCCAGCAGCTTAGCGACAGGGGGAAATTCACCCCTCCACTTT
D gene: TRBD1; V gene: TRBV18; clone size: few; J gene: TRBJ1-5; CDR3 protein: CASSPDRGGNQPQHF; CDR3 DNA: TGTGCCAGCTCACCGGACAGGGGAGGCAATCAGCCCCAGCATTTT
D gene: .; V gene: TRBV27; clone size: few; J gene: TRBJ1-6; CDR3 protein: CASSRVLGTLKPLPSPLHF; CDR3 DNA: TGTGCCAGCAGCCGCGTATTAGGCACTCTAAAACCCCTACCTTCACCCCTCCACTTT
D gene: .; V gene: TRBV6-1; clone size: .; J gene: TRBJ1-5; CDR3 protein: CASSEDRAGQPQHF; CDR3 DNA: TGTGCCAGCAGTGAAGACAGGGCGGGTCAGCCCCAGCATTTT
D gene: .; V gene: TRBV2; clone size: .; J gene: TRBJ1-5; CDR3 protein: CASSDGGVNNQPQHF; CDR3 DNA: TGTGCCAGCAGTGATGGGGGGGTGAATAATCAGCCCCAGCATTTT